The present T cell receptor beta chain was sequenced within a study of T cell repertoires in cytomegalovirus infection. Study overall: Alongside well-studied HLA-B-restricted CMV epitopes, recently identified HLA-C-restricted CMV epitopes were also used. The public TCR beta signatures pointed to both CMV infection and matching HLA type.

Findings and caveats of the study: Dominating the ex vivo response were TCR beta clonotypes that were CMV-specific and HLA-C-restricted.

In regard to this clonotype: Its antigen is undetermined.

TCRdb reanalysed the reads using MiXCR and keeps one entry per CDR3 protein. The sample lists 750,000 to 950,000 distinct CDR3 sequences; under 35% were seen once. The CDR3 extends over 13 amino acids. V lost 3 bases and J lost 5, with 8 bases in between. The sequence was collected from a human donor in good health (CMV status not recorded). Some clones in this sample may be carry-over from other donors' samples. The starting material was cultured CD8+ T cells from PBMCs, obtained from culture after CMV antigen stimulation. The J gene is TRBJ1-5, the V gene TRBV12-3 or TRBV12-4, with D maybe TRBD1 (5 bases). For the CDR3, the DNA is TGTGCCAGCAGTTTTGTGGGGGATCAGCCCCAGCATTTT. It specifies CASSFVGDQPQHF.